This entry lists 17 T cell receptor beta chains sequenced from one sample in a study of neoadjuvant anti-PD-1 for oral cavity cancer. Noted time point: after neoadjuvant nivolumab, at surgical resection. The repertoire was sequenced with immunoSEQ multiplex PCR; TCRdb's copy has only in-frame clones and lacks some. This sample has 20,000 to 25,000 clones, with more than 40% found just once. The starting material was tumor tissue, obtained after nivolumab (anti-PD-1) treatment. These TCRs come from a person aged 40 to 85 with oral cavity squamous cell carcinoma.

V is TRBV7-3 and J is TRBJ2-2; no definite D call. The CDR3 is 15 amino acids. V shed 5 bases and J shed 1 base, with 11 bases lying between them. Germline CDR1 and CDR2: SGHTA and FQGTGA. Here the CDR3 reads CASSPGQLNTGELFF. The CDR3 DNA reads TGTGCCAGCAGCCCCGGGCAGTTGAACACCGGGGAGCTGTTTTTT. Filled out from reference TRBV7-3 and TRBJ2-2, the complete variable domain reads GAGVSQTPSNKVTEKGKYVELRCDPISGHTALYWYRQSLGQGPEFLIYFQGTGAADDSGLPNDRFFAVRPEGSVSTLKIQRTERGDSAVYLCASSPGQLNTGELFFGEGSRLTVL.

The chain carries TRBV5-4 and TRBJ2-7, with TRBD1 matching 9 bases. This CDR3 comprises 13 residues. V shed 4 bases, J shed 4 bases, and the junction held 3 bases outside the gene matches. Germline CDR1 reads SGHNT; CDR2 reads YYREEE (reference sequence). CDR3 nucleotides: TGTGCCAGCAGCGCCGGACAGGGGTACGAGCAGTACTTC. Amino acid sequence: CASSAGQGYEQYF.

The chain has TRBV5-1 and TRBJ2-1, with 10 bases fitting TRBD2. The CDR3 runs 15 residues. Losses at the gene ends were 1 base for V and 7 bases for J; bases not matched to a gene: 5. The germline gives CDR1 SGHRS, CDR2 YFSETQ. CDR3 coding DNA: TGCGCCAGCAGCTTGTCGTCTAGCGGGGGAAATGAGCAGTTCTTC. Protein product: CASSLSSSGGNEQFF.

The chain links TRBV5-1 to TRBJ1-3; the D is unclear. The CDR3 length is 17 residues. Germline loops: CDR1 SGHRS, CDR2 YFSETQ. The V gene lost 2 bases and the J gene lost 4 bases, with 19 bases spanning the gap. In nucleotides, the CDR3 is TGCGCCAGCAGCTTAGGACCGACGGTGGCGTTGGGAAACACCATATATTTT. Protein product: CASSLGPTVALGNTIYF. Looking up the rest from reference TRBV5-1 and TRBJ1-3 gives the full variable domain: KAGVTQTPRYLIKTRGQQVTLSCSPISGHRSVSWYQQTPGQGLQFLFEYFSETQRNKGNFPGRFSGRQFSNSRSEMNVSTLELGDSALYLCASSLGPTVALGNTIYFGEGSWLTVV.

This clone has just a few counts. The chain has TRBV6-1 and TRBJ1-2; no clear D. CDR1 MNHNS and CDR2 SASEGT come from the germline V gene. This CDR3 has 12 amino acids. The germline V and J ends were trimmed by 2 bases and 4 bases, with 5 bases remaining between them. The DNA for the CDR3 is TGTGCCAGCAGTGAACTCAGCTATGGCTACACCTTC. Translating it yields CASSELSYGYTF.

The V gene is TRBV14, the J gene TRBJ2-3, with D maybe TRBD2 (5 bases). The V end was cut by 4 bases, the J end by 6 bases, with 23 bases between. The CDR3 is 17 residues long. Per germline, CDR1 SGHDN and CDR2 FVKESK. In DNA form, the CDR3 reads TGTGCCAGCAGCCCCTACCTGGGGAGAGGGTTAGGGGATACGCAGTATTTT. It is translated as CASSPYLGRGLGDTQYF.

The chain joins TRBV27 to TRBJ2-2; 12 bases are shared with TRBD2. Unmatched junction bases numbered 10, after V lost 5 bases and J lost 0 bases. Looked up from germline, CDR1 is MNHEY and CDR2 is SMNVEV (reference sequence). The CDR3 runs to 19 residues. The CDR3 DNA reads TGTGCCAGCAGTCTCCCCCGGCTAGCGGGGGGGCCGAACACCGGGGAGCTGTTTTTT. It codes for CASSLPRLAGGPNTGELFF.

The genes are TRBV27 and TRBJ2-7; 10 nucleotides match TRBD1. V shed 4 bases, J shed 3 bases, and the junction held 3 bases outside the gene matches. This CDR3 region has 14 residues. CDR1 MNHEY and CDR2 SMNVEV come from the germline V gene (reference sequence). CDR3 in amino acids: CASSSRTGGYEQYF. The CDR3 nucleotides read TGTGCCAGCAGTTCAAGGACAGGGGGCTACGAGCAGTACTTC.

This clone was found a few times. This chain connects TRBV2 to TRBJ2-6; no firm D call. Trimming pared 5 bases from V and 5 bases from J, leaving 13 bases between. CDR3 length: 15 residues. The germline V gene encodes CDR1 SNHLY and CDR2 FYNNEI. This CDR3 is CASSTLQSRANVLTF. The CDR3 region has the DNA TGTGCCAGCAGTACGCTACAAAGTCGGGCCAACGTCCTGACTTTC.

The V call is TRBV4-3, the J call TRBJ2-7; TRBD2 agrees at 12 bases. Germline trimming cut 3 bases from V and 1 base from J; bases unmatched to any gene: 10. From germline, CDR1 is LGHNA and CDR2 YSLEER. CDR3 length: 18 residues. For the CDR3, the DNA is TGCGCCAGCAGCCATGGGACTAGCGGGTACTCGGTATCCTACGAGCAGTACTTC. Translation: CASSHGTSGYSVSYEQYF.

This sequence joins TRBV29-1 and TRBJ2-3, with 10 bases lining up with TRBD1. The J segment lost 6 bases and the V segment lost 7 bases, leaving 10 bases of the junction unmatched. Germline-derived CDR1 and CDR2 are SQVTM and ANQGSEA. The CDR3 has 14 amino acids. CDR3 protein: CSARSTGGADTQYF. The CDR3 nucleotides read TGCAGCGCCCGCTCGACAGGGGGCGCCGATACGCAGTATTTT.

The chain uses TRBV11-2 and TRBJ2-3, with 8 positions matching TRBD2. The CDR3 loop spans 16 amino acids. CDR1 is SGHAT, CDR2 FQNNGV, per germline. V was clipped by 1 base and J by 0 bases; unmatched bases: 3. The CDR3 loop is CASSLGGGPSTDTQYF. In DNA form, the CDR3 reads TGTGCCAGCAGCTTAGGCGGGGGGCCTAGCACAGATACGCAGTATTTT.

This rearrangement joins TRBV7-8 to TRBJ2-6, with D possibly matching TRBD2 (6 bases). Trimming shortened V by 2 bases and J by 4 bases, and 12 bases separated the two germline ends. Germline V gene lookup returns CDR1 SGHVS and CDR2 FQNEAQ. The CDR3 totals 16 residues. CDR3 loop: CASSLPGTPGANVLTF. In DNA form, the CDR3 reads TGTGCCAGCAGCTTACCCGGGACTCCGGGGGCCAACGTCCTGACTTTC.

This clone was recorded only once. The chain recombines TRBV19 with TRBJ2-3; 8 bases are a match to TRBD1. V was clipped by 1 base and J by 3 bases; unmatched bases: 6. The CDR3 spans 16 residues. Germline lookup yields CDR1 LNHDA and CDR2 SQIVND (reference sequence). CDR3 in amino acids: CASSIAVRQGTDTQYF. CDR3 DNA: TGTGCCAGTAGTATAGCCGTACGACAGGGGACAGATACGCAGTATTTT.

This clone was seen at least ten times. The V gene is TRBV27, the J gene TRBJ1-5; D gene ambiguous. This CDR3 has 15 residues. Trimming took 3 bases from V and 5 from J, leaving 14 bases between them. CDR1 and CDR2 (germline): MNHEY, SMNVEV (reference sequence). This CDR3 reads CASSFDRYGHQPQHF. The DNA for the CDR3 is TGTGCCAGCAGTTTTGACCGGTACGGGCATCAGCCCCAGCATTTT.

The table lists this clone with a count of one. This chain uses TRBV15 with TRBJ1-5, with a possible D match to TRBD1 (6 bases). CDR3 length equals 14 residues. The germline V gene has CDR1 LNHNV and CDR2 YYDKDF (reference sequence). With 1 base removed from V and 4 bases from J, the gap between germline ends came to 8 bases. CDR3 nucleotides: TGTGCCACCAGCAGAGCAGGGGTGAATCAGCCCCAGCATTTT. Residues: CATSRAGVNQPQHF.

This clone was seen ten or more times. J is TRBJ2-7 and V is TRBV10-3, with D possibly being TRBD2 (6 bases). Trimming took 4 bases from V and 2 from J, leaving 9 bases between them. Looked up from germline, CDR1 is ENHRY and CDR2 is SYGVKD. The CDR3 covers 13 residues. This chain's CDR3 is CAISGGVAYEQYF. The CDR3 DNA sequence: TGTGCCATCAGTGGGGGGGTCGCCTACGAGCAGTACTTC.